This paragraph reports one T cell receptor (beta chain). Losses at the gene ends were 6 bases for V and 7 bases for J; bases not matched to a gene: 8. The V gene's germline CDR1 is SNHLY and CDR2 FYNNEI. This CDR3 is 14 amino acids long. Authors' processing steps: Amplifying reference gene primers gave estimates of nucleated cell counts. Method: immunoSEQ multiplex PCR; TCRdb's copy keeps in-frame clones and lacks some. V, J and clone size are taken as reported in that table, and D and trimming were inferred from the DNA itself. The sample shows roughly 100,000 clones, around 84% of them seen only once. The sample belongs to a study of blood T cell repertoires in COVID-19. Overall study: Whether acute or convalescent, the COVID-19 samples came from the United States, Italy and Spain.

This chain links TRBV2 with TRBJ1-2, with 10 nucleotides matching TRBD1. The source is a human donor in a cohort sampled during active COVID-19. The sequencing sample was made of peripheral blood. The CDR3 protein is CASRDRGCLGGYTF. The CDR3 coding sequence is TGTGCCAGCAGGGACAGGGGGTGCCTCGGTGGCTACACCTTC.